These 13 T cell receptor beta chains were all obtained from the same sample, sequenced in a study of CD8 T cells in Susac syndrome. Random hexamers were used to reverse transcribe the RNA input (0.5 to 1 ug). TCRdb called the immunoSEQ multiplex PCR reads again in MiXCR, with one record for every CDR3 protein. The repertoire includes around 200,000 distinct CDR3 sequences, just under 95% of them detected once, and 0.099% sits in the top ten. Sequences were obtained from CD4+ T cells from PBMCs. Receptors originate from a human donor with Susac syndrome.

V and J are TRBV1 and TRBJ1-5; the table's D call of TRBD1 was not tested on the DNA. TRBV1 counts as a pseudogene. The CDR3 loop spans 14 amino acids. The CDR3 is CTSSLSGVNQPQHF. The DNA for the CDR3 is TGCACCAGCAGCCTGTCGGGGGTCAATCAGCCCCAGCATTTT.

The chain combines TRBV20-1 with TRBJ2-1; 12 bases fit TRBD2. Germline CDR1 reads DFQATT; CDR2 reads SNEGSKA (reference sequence). CDR3 length equals 15 residues. The V and J ends lost 3 bases and 10 bases, in that order; junction bases with no gene match: 10. The CDR3 protein is CSASRGLAGWEEQFF. CDR3 sequence (DNA): TGCAGTGCTAGTAGAGGACTAGCGGGGTGGGAAGAGCAGTTCTTC.

This clonotype was recorded once. The chain has TRBV20-1 and TRBJ2-3, with 7 positions matching TRBD2. CDR3 size: 13 residues. Germline CDR1 and CDR2: DFQATT and SNEGSKA (reference sequence). Trimming took 4 bases from V and 0 from J; bases not matched to a gene: 1. CDR3 amino acids: CSANSGSTDTQYF. The CDR3 DNA is TGCAGTGCTAATAGCGGGAGCACAGATACGCAGTATTTT.

This sequence joins TRBV7-8 and TRBJ2-3, with no clear D. V dropped 1 base and J dropped 0 bases, with 8 bases sitting between them. There are 15 residues in the CDR3. Germline V gene lookup returns CDR1 SGHVS and CDR2 FQNEAQ. CDR3 residues: CASSLVTPSTDTQYF. Here the CDR3 DNA reads TGTGCCAGCAGCTTAGTTACCCCCAGCACAGATACGCAGTATTTT.

The chain combines TRBV3-1 with TRBJ2-1; 7 bases agree with TRBD2. This CDR3 region has 13 residues. Germline CDR1 and CDR2: LGHDT and YNNKEL (reference sequence). V trimming: 5 bases; J trimming: 5 bases; junction bases outside the gene matches: 3. The CDR3, as DNA: TGTGCCAGCAGCGCGGCGGGGGACAATGAGCAGTTCTTC. Its translation is CASSAAGDNEQFF.

The chain has TRBV6-1 and TRBJ1-5, with 10 bases aligning to TRBD1. J lost 3 bases, V lost 5 bases, and 7 bases had no gene match. This CDR3 has 16 residues. Per germline, CDR1 MNHNS and CDR2 SASEGT. CDR3 nucleotide sequence: TGTGCCAGCAGTCCCGGGGGGACAGGGGTCAATCAGCCCCAGCATTTT. Its protein is CASSPGGTGVNQPQHF.

The chain carries TRBV5-6 and TRBJ1-2; 9 positions match TRBD1. Germline CDR1 reads SGHDT; CDR2 reads YYEEEE. V gave up 3 bases and J gave up 6 bases; unmatched junction bases: 3. The CDR3 is 13 amino acids. DNA of the CDR3: TGTGCCAGCAGCTACGGACAGGGGAATGGCTACACCTTC. Translating gives CASSYGQGNGYTF.

This rearrangement joins TRBV5-4 to TRBJ2-1, with a weak D call TRBD1 (5 bases). Germline V CDR1 and CDR2: SGHNT, YYREEE (reference sequence). There are 17 residues in the CDR3. Trimming cost V 0 bases and J 2 bases, with 15 bases left between them. CDR3 DNA sequence: TGTGCCAGCAGCTTGGGTCCCGCAGGGCTTACCTACAATGAGCAGTTCTTC. As protein: CASSLGPAGLTYNEQFF.

The CDR3 DNA sequence: TGCGCCAGCAGCCAAGTCGAGAGCACAGATACGCAGTATTTT. Protein: CASSQVESTDTQYF. V usage is TRBV4-1 and J usage is TRBJ2-3; D gene ambiguous. The CDR3 is 14 amino acids. V was cut by 1 base and J by 0 bases, with 5 bases left in between. From germline, CDR1 is MGHRA and CDR2 YSYEKL.

This clonotype was counted a single time. The V and J genes are TRBV20-1 and TRBJ2-3; TRBD2 matches 10 bases. CDR1 is DFQATT, CDR2 SNEGSKA, per germline (reference sequence). The CDR3 runs to 16 residues. V gave up 3 bases and J gave up 5 bases; unmatched junction bases: 11. This chain's CDR3 is CSASPSGLAREDTQYF. The CDR3 DNA sequence: TGCAGTGCTAGTCCCTCGGGACTAGCGAGGGAAGATACGCAGTATTTT.

The V gene is TRBV7-9, the J gene TRBJ2-5; D is perhaps TRBD1 or TRBD2 (5 bases each). V was cut by 5 bases and J by 4 bases, with 14 bases left in between. The germline CDR1 and CDR2 sequences are SEHNR and FQNEAQ (reference sequence). This CDR3 is built from 14 residues. The CDR3 region is CASSPGHDSETQYF. In nucleotides, the CDR3 is TGTGCCAGCAGCCCGGGGCACGACTCAGAGACCCAGTACTTC. The full variable domain, its missing parts supplied by reference TRBV7-9 and TRBJ2-5, is DTGVSQNPRHKITKRGQNVTFRCDPISEHNRLYWYRQTLGQGPEFLTYFQNEAQLEKSRLLSDRFSAERPKGSFSTLEIQRTEQGDSAMYLCASSPGHDSETQYFGPGTRLLVL.

CDR3 nucleotides: TGTGCCAGCAGTCAACGCGCAGGGGTCGAGACCCAGTACTTC. It specifies CASSQRAGVETQYF. V gene TRBV12-3 or TRBV12-4 combines with J gene TRBJ2-5; tentative D call: TRBD1 (6 bases). V lost 5 bases and J lost 5, with 15 bases in between. The CDR3 sequence is 14 residues long.

This chain connects TRBV24-1 to TRBJ2-1; TRBD2 matches at 8 bases. The CDR3 extends over 15 amino acids. The V gene's germline CDR1 is KGHDR and CDR2 SFDVKD. Germline trimming cut 5 bases from V and 3 bases from J; bases unmatched to any gene: 5. The CDR3 coding sequence is TGTGCCACCAGTGCTGCGGGAGGTATCTACAATGAGCAGTTCTTC. Protein sequence: CATSAAGGIYNEQFF.